This TCR beta chain was captured by sequencing in a study of T cells after yellow fever vaccination. Looking at the study overall: Preparation of the low-cell-number fractions used SMART-Seq v4 Ultra Low Input.

The study's findings and limits: Re-detected after boosting: most primary clones, 95% to 98% of CD4 and under 90% of CD8. Peak timing came faster in the weaker secondary response, day 5 versus 15. Researchers cautioned that FACS-sorted repertoires could harbor abundant clonotypes contaminating from the bulk population.

This clonotype was recorded a few times. Its antigen is undetermined. MiXCR was run by TCRdb on the 5' RACE reads, yielding one entry per CDR3 protein. The sample holds 450,000 to 550,000 distinct CDR3 sequences, 20% to 25% seen once. Per germline, CDR1 SGDLS and CDR2 YYNGEE. The CDR3 sequence is 15 residues long. V dropped 5 bases and J dropped 3; count of bases not matched to a gene: 5. The chain recombines TRBV9 with TRBJ2-1, with TRBD2 identical over 10 bases. The clonotype originates from a man aged 18 to 29 who received the YFV17D yellow fever vaccine. The specimen was PBMCs, collected approximately 22 days after the first yellow fever vaccination. Written as DNA, the CDR3 is TGTGCCAGCAGTGCTAGCGGGGGCAACTACAATGAGCAGTTCTTC. Translation: CASSASGGNYNEQFF.